The text below deals with one T cell receptor beta chain. The entry originates in a study of T cells in Graves' hyperthyroidism and ophthalmopathy. There are 17 residues in the CDR3. V was shortened by 0 bases and J by 1 base, with 13 bases between the two germline ends. TCR beta CDR3 regions were amplified from RNA transcripts. Carried out on the TCR CDR3, a first-round RT-PCR used the HTBI primer set. TCRdb fed the multiplex PCR reads into MiXCR, producing one record per CDR3 protein. The sample carries about 270,000 distinct CDR3 sequences, about 20% recorded once. Sample: blood. The V call is TRBV12-3 or TRBV12-4, the J call TRBJ1-5; D not certain. This sequence originates from a man aged 30-40 years with Graves' ophthalmopathy. The CDR3 coding sequence is TGTGCCAGCAGTTTAGCGGTGTCAGCGGACAGCAATCAGCCCCAGCATTTT. Residues: CASSLAVSADSNQPQHF.